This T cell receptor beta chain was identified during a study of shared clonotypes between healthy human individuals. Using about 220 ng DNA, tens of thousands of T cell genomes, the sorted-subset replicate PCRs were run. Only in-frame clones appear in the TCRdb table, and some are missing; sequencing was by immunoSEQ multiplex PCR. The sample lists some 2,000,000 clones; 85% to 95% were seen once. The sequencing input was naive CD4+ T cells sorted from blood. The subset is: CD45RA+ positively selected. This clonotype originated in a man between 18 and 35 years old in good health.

DNA for the CDR3: TGTGCCATCAGTGATTTGCGGGCCCCTGGGGCCAACGTCCTGACTTTC. As protein: CAISDLRAPGANVLTF. This chain joins TRBV10-3 and TRBJ2-6, with a weak D call TRBD2 (5 bases). Germline CDR1 is ENHRY and CDR2 is SYGVKD. The CDR3 loop spans 16 amino acids. V was shortened by 3 bases and J by 2 bases, with 11 bases between the two germline ends.